The 18 T cell receptor beta chains reported below all come from one sample, sequenced in a study of response to subunit inactivated influenza vaccine. Each CDR3 protein gets one entry after TCRdb re-called the RT-PCR reads with MiXCR. The table lists approximately 680,000 distinct CDR3 sequences, approximately 14% of them singletons, with approximately 10% in the top ten. Sequences were derived from PBMCs from blood, sampled roughly 13 days after vaccination. Receptors were obtained from a middle-aged man who received an inactivated influenza vaccine.

The chain carries TRBV7-2 and TRBJ2-7; 9 bases are a match to TRBD2. With V trimmed by 0 bases and J by 5 bases, 5 bases remained unmatched. The V gene's germline CDR1 is SGHTA and CDR2 FQGNSA. The CDR3 sequence is 15 residues long. For the CDR3, the DNA is TGTGCCAGCAGCTTAGCAGTTAGCGGGAGTGACGAGCAGTACTTC. It specifies CASSLAVSGSDEQYF.

This clonotype was recorded a few times. V usage is TRBV2 and J usage is TRBJ2-1, with 7 nucleotides matching TRBD2. Per the germline V gene, CDR1 is SNHLY and CDR2 is FYNNEI. This CDR3 spans 15 amino acids. V was pared by 3 bases and J by 5 bases, with 7 bases of the junction left unmatched. The CDR3 loop reads CASSDPGRADNEQFF. Here the CDR3 DNA reads TGTGCCAGCAGTGACCCGGGGAGGGCCGACAATGAGCAGTTCTTC.

This chain joins TRBV6-6 and TRBJ1-4, with 7 bases lining up with TRBD1. Unmatched junction bases numbered 3, after V lost 4 bases and J lost 7 bases. Per germline, CDR1 MNHNY and CDR2 SVGAGI (reference sequence). This CDR3 comprises 13 residues. CDR3 protein: CASSSSGGEKLFF. As DNA, the CDR3 is TGTGCCAGCAGTTCGTCAGGGGGTGAAAAACTGTTTTTT.

This clonotype was recorded a few times. The chain links TRBV12-3 or TRBV12-4 to TRBJ1-5; no clear D gene. Trimming took 7 bases from V and 1 from J, leaving 11 bases between them. CDR3 length: 14 residues. DNA of the CDR3: TGTGCCAGCACCCCCGACGGGAGCAATCAGCCCCAGCATTTT. This translates into CASTPDGSNQPQHF.

The gene calls are TRBV28 and TRBJ2-7; a weak D match, TRBD2 (5 bases). With 6 bases removed from V and 4 bases from J, the gap between germline ends came to 10 bases. There are 12 residues in the CDR3. In germline, CDR1 is MDHEN, CDR2 SYDVKM. The chain's CDR3 is CASRPPGYEQYF. For the CDR3, the DNA is TGTGCCAGCAGGCCCCCGGGGTACGAGCAGTACTTC.

The chain links TRBV30 to TRBJ2-7; 10 nucleotides match TRBD1. Germline V gene sequence: CDR1 GTSNPN, CDR2 SVGIG (reference sequence). The V gene end was trimmed by 2 bases and the J gene end by 6 bases; junction bases not matched to a gene: 7. CDR3 length equals 14 residues. The DNA of the CDR3 is TGTGCCTGGAGTTCGACAGGGGGCTTAGGCGAGCAGTACTTC. Encoded protein: CAWSSTGGLGEQYF.

This rearrangement joins TRBV4-3 to TRBJ1-6; D perhaps matches TRBD1 (5 bases). The CDR3 is made up of 13 amino acids. V was pared by 5 bases and J by 15 bases, with 17 bases between. Germline V gene lookup returns CDR1 LGHNA and CDR2 YSLEER. The CDR3 DNA sequence: TGCGCCAGCAGCTCTGACCTCGGAGGGGTCCTCCACTTT. Its translation is CASSSDLGGVLHF.

The V call is TRBV5-8, the J call TRBJ2-3; TRBD2 is a possible D gene (6 bases). CDR1 and CDR2 (germline): SGHTS, YDEGEE. The CDR3 is 14 residues long. The germline V and J ends were trimmed by 2 bases and 0 bases, with 7 bases remaining between them. CDR3 amino acids: CASSFLASTDTQYF. The CDR3 coding sequence is TGTGCCAGCAGCTTCCTAGCGAGCACAGATACGCAGTATTTT.

This clonotype was detected many times. This chain uses TRBV10-3 with TRBJ2-7; D is possibly TRBD1 (6 bases). The CDR3 is made up of 12 amino acids. CDR1 and CDR2 from the germline V gene are ENHRY and SYGVKD. The V and J ends lost 4 bases and 3 bases respectively, with 7 bases between them. CDR3 coding DNA: TGTGCCATCAGTGGGACAGACTACGAGCAGTACTTC. Translated: CAISGTDYEQYF.

The V and J genes are TRBV12-3 or TRBV12-4 and TRBJ2-7, with TRBD1 identical over 7 bases. The CDR3 spans 13 residues. V lost 8 bases and J lost 2; bases outside the gene matches: 6. This CDR3 is CASSRGGPYEQYF. DNA of the CDR3: TGTGCCAGCTCGCGAGGGGGCCCCTACGAGCAGTACTTC.

The chain combines TRBV4-2 with TRBJ2-7, with unresolved D. The CDR3 is made up of 14 amino acids. V lost 2 bases and J lost 2, with 10 bases in between. Germline V lookup: CDR1 LGHNA, CDR2 YNFKEQ. CDR3 sequence reads: CASSQMDGTYEQYF. CDR3 coding DNA: TGTGCCAGCAGCCAAATGGACGGAACCTACGAGCAGTACTTC.

This clonotype was detected a few times. The chain recombines TRBV5-1 with TRBJ2-2; TRBD1 is a possible D gene (7 bases). Germline CDR1 reads SGHRS; CDR2 reads YFSETQ. Trimming pared 3 bases from V and 1 base from J, leaving 10 bases between. CDR3 length equals 15 residues. This CDR3 reads CASSSQGGNTGELFF. The CDR3 region has the DNA TGCGCCAGCAGCTCTCAGGGGGGGAACACCGGGGAGCTGTTTTTT.

In the case of this clonotype: At one end the junction does not follow the germline gene, possibly because of a read error. The V and J genes are TRBV20-1 and TRBJ2-3; possibly TRBD2 for D (6 bases). Germline CDR1 reads DFQATT; CDR2 reads SNEGSKA (reference sequence). This CDR3 spans 14 amino acids. The CDR3, as DNA: TGCAGTGCTAGAGATACCGGGACTTCAGATACGCAGTTTTTT. Residues: CSARDTGTSDTQFF.

V gene TRBV20-1 combines with J gene TRBJ2-5; 10 positions agree with TRBD1. The junction had 8 bases not matched to a gene; V was cut back by 6 bases and J by 4 bases. Germline loops: CDR1 DFQATT, CDR2 SNEGSKA (reference sequence). CDR3 size: 14 residues. The CDR3 is CSASAGTGAETQYF. The CDR3, as DNA: TGCAGTGCCAGTGCCGGGACAGGGGCAGAGACCCAGTACTTC.

This clonotype has more than one count but fewer than ten. The genes are TRBV7-2 and TRBJ2-7, with D uncertain. The germline V and J ends were trimmed by 0 bases and 0 bases, with 12 bases remaining between them. Germline V CDR1 and CDR2: SGHTA, FQGNSA. The CDR3 sequence is 16 residues long. DNA for the CDR3: TGTGCCAGCAGCTTAGCCGCGTCTAAAAGCTCCTACGAGCAGTACTTC. Translated, it gives CASSLAASKSSYEQYF.

This clonotype was found a few times. The chain employs TRBV5-1 and TRBJ2-7, with D perhaps TRBD1 (6 bases). Per the germline V gene, CDR1 is SGHRS and CDR2 is YFSETQ. This CDR3 region has 16 residues. V was shortened by 1 base and J by 3 bases, with 17 bases between the two germline ends. The DNA of the CDR3 is TGCGCCAGCAGCTTGTGGCCGGGACAAACCGACTACGAGCAGTACTTC. Protein sequence: CASSLWPGQTDYEQYF. Filled out from reference TRBV5-1 and TRBJ2-7, the complete variable domain reads KAGVTQTPRYLIKTRGQQVTLSCSPISGHRSVSWYQQTPGQGLQFLFEYFSETQRNKGNFPGRFSGRQFSNSRSEMNVSTLELGDSALYLCASSLWPGQTDYEQYFGPGTRLTVT.

This clonotype came up a few times. The chain combines TRBV20-1 with TRBJ2-3, with a tentative D call TRBD1 (5 bases). This CDR3 has 18 residues. V lost 5 bases and J lost 1, with 25 bases in between. Germline V gene lookup returns CDR1 DFQATT and CDR2 SNEGSKA (reference sequence). The DNA for the CDR3 is TGCAGTGCTTCGACCGGAGTGGGGCAGGCAAGGGGCACAGATACGCAGTATTTT. Translated: CSASTGVGQARGTDTQYF.

The chain combines TRBV30 with TRBJ1-1; D ambiguous. The CDR3 is made up of 13 amino acids. V lost 2 bases to trimming and J lost 1 base, with 8 bases between them. Germline CDR1 GTSNPN, CDR2 SVGIG (reference sequence). For the CDR3, the DNA is TGTGCCTGGAGTTGGTACGAGAACACTGAAGCTTTCTTT. Translated: CAWSWYENTEAFF.